Described below is a single T cell receptor (beta chain) sequence and its context. One end of the junction fails to match germline, which may point to a read error. The data were taken from a study of T cell changes during pregnancy in multiple sclerosis. The CDR3 has 15 residues. Germline CDR1 is GTSNPN and CDR2 is SVGIG (reference sequence). The method was immunoSEQ multiplex PCR; TCRdb's version includes in-frame clones alone and lacks a portion of them. The sample has 40,000 to 55,000 clones, about 93% seen once. This clonotype was sampled from a female donor with multiple sclerosis, enrolled in a pregnancy study. J is TRBJ1-2 and V is TRBV30; 9 nucleotides line up with TRBD1. This specimen consisted of CD4+ T cells from peripheral blood mononuclear cells, obtained in the second trimester of pregnancy. The DNA for the CDR3 is TGTGCCTGGAGTCTGCCGGACAGGGGAAAGTCTGGCCACACCTTC. Protein sequence: CAWSLPDRGKSGHTF.